This TCR beta chain derives from a study of OX40 agonist ivuxolimab in advanced cancers. Looked up from germline, CDR1 is SGHTA and CDR2 is FQGNSA. The CDR3 has 14 amino acids. V was clipped by 6 bases and J by 0 bases, with 11 bases between them. TCRdb keeps only in-frame clones here, not all; method: immunoSEQ multiplex PCR. The table lists more than 70,000 clones, approximately 80% of them singletons. Any history of autoimmune disease or systemic immunosuppression disqualified patients. At cycle 4 day 1, cycle 7 day 1, and baseline, blood was sampled. General study points: There were also nonresponders showing low normalized T-cell clonal expansion. The study did not work out the antigen specificity of the expanded peripheral T cells.

In the case of this clone: Its antigen is unidentified.

The rearrangement joins TRBV7-2 to TRBJ1-2; D is unclear. This TCR derives from an adult with an advanced solid tumor such as melanoma, head and neck, liver or kidney cancer. Sequenced here: CD4+ or CD8+ T cells sorted from blood, sampled in a trial of the OX40 agonist ivuxolimab. CDR3 sequence reads: CASSSGPANYGYTF. The CDR3 bases are TGTGCCAGCAGTTCCGGACCGGCTAACTATGGCTACACCTTC. Filled out from reference TRBV7-2 and TRBJ1-2, the complete variable domain reads GAGVSQSPSNKVTEKGKDVELRCDPISGHTALYWYRQSLGQGLEFLIYFQGNSAPDKSGLPSDRFSAERTGGSVSTLTIQRTQQEDSAVYLCASSSGPANYGYTFGSGTRLTVV.